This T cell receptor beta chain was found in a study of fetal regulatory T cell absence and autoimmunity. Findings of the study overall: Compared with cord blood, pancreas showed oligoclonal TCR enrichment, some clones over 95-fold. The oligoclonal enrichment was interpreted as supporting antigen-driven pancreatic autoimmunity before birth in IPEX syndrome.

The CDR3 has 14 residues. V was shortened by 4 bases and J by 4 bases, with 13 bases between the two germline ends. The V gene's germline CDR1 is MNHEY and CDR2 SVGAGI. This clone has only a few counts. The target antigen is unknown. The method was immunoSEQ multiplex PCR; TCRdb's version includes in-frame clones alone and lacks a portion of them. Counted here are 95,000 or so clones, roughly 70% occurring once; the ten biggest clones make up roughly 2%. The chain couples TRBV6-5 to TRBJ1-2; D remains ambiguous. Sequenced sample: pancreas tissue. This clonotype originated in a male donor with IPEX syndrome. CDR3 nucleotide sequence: TGTGCCAGCAGTTTTCCCGTCGGGAGCTATGGCTACACCTTC. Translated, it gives CASSFPVGSYGYTF.